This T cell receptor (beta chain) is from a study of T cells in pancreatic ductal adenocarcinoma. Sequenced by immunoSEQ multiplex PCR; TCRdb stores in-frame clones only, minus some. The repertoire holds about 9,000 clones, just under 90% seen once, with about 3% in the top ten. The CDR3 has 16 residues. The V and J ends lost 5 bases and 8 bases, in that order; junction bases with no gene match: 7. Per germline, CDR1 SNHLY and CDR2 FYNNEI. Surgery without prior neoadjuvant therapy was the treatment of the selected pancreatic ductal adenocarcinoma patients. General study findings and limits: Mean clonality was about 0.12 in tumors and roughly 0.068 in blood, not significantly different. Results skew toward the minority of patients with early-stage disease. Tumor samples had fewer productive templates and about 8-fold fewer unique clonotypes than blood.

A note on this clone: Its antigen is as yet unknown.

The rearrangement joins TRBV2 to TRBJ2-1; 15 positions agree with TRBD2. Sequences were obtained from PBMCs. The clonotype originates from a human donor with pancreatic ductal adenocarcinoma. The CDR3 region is CASSWTSGGARDEQFF. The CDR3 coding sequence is TGTGCCAGCAGTTGGACTAGCGGGGGGGCGAGGGATGAGCAGTTCTTC.